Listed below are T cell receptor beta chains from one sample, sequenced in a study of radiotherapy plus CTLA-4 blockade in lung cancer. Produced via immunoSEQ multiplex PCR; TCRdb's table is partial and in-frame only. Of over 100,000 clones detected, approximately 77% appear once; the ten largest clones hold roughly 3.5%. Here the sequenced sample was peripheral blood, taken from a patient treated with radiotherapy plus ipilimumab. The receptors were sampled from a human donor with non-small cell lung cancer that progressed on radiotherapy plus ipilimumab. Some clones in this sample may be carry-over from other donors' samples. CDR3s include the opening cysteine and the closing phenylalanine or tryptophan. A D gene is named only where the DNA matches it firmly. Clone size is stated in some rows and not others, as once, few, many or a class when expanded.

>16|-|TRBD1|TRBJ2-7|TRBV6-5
TGTGCCAGCAGTTACTCTGCGGGACAGGCGTCCTACGAGCAGTACTTC
CASSYSAGQASYEQYF
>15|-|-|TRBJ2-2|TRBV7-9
TGTGCCAGCAGCCCTTCCGCGATCGGAAGCGGGGAGCTGTTTTTT
CASSPSAIGSGELFF
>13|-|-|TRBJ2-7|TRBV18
TGTGCCAGCTCACCACCGGGTGGGGGCGAGCAGTACTTC
CASSPPGGGEQYF
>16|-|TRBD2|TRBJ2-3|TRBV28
TGTGCCAGCAGTTTAATATATGGCGGGGGGGCGAATACGCAGTATTTT
CASSLIYGGGANTQYF
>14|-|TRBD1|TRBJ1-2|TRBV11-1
TGTGCCAGCAGCTTAGGGCCGGGACAGGAGGTCTACACCTTC
CASSLGPGQEVYTF
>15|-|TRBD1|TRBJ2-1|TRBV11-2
TGTGCCAGCAGCTCCGGACAGGGTTCCTACAATGAGCAGTTCTTC
CASSSGQGSYNEQFF
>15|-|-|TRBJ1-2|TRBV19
TGTGCCAGTAGTACCTACGGGGGACTTAACTATGGCTACACCTTC
CASSTYGGLNYGYTF
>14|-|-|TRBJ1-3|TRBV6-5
TGTGCCAGCAGTTACCCGGGGGCTGGAAACACCATATATTTT
CASSYPGAGNTIYF
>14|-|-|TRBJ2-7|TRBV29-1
TGCAGCGTTGTGGGACAACTAACGGACTACGAGCAGTACTTC
CSVVGQLTDYEQYF
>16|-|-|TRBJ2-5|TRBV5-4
TGTGCCAGCAGCTTGGGCGGCGGGCCGGCACAAGAGACCCAGTACTTC
CASSLGGGPAQETQYF
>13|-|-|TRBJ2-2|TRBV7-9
TGTGCCAGCAGCTCTCCTCTGACCGGGGAGCTGTTTTTT
CASSSPLTGELFF
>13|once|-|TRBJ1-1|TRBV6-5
TGTGCCAGCAGGGACAGATATAACACTGAAGCTTTCTTT
CASRDRYNTEAFF
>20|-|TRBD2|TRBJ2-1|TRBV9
TGTGCCAGCAGCCTCAGCGACCCTTGGACTAGCGGGGGAGTGGGGAATGAGCAGTTCTTC
CASSLSDPWTSGGVGNEQFF
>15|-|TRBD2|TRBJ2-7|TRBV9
TGTGCCAGCAGCGTAGGGGTGGGGGGGGCCTACGAGCAGTACTTC
CASSVGVGGAYEQYF
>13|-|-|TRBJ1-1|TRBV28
TGTGCCAGCAGTTTCGCCCTACGGACTGAAGCTTTCTTT
CASSFALRTEAFF
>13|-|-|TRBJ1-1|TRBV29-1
TGCAGCGTTGAGTGGGATTTGAACACTGAAGCTTTCTTT
CSVEWDLNTEAFF
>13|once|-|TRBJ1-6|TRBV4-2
TGTGCCAGCAGCGCCAGGGCAGGGTCACCCCTCCACTTT
CASSARAGSPLHF
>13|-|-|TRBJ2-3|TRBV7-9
TGTGCCAGCAGCTTAAATGGGGAGCATACGCAGTATTTT
CASSLNGEHTQYF
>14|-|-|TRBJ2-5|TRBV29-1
TGCAGCGTTAGTTCGGACACAACGAGGGAGACCCAGTACTTC
CSVSSDTTRETQYF
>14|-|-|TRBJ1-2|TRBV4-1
TGCGCCAGCAGCCGGTCGGGGGCCGACTATGGCTACACCTTC
CASSRSGADYGYTF
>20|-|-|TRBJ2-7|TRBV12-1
TGTGCCAGCAGCCCCTACCCCGACACCGGGACTAGCGGGGGGGCCCACGAGCAGTACTTC
CASSPYPDTGTSGGAHEQYF
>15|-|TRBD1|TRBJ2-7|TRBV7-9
TGTGCCAGCAGCCACGGACAGGGGACCTCTTTGGGGCAGTACTTC
CASSHGQGTSLGQYF
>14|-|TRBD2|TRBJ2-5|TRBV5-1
TGCGCCAGCAAAACCCAGGGAGGGATGGAGACCCAGTACTTC
CASKTQGGMETQYF
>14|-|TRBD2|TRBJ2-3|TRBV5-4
TGTGCCAGCAGCTTGGGACGGGGGGCAGATACGCAGTATTTT
CASSLGRGADTQYF
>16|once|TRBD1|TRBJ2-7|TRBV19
TGTGCCAGTAGCCACCCCACCGGACAGGGGTTCGACGAGCAGTACTTC
CASSHPTGQGFDEQYF
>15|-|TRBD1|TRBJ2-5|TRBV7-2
TGTGCCAGCAGCATGATACCGGGACAGATAGAGACCCAGTACTTC
CASSMIPGQIETQYF